In its sample, the clone carrying this TCR beta chain was seen a few times. What it recognizes is unknown. This entry comes from a study of cytomegalovirus exposure and HLA in healthy donors. Study-wide points: A reported reduction in N-insertions relative to the roughly 670-donor mean was seen in an Asian-associated ancestry cluster in a later analysis. Most TCR sequences were rare, but some public TCRs occurred in many donors.

The PCR was carried out with 60 Vbeta primers and 13 Jbeta primers. Data came from immunoSEQ multiplex PCR; TCRdb stores just in-frame clones and leaves some out. Among under 150,000 clones listed, roughly 73% were seen once. The source material was PBMCs. The receptor's source is a woman in her thirties or forties in good health and CMV-seronegative.

The CDR3 here is CASSQETVGELFF. Written as DNA, the CDR3 is TGCGCCAGCAGCCAAGAGACAGTTGGGGAGCTGTTTTTT. This chain connects TRBV4-3 to TRBJ2-2, with a possible D match to TRBD1 (5 bases). Germline CDR1 and CDR2: LGHNA and YSLEER. Trimming removed 0 bases from V and 8 bases from J, with 7 bases in between. This CDR3 is 13 amino acids long.